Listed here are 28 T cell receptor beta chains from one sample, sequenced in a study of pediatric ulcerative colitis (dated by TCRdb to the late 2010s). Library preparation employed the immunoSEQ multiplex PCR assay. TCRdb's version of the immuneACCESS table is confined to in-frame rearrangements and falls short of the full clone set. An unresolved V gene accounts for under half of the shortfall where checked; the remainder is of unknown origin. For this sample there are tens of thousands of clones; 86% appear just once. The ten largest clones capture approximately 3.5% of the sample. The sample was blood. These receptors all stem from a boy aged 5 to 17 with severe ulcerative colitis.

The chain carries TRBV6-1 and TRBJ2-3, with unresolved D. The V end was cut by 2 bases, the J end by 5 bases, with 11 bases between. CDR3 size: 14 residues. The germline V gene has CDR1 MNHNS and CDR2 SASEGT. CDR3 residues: CASSEFLSGDTQYF. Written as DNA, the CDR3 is TGTGCCAGCAGTGAATTCCTGTCCGGAGATACGCAGTATTTT.

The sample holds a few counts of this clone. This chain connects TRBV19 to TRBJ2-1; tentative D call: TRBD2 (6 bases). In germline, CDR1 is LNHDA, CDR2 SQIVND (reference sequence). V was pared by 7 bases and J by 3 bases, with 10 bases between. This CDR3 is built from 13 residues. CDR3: CASTPSDYNEQFF. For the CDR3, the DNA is TGTGCCAGTACTCCTAGCGACTACAATGAGCAGTTCTTC.

The CDR3 coding sequence is TGCGCCAGCAGCCAAGATCGGGGGACGTCATCCTACGAGCAGTACTTC. Translating it yields CASSQDRGTSSYEQYF. The chain has TRBV4-3 and TRBJ2-7; a possible D gene is TRBD2 (6 bases). The CDR3 is 16 residues long. Trimming pared 0 bases from V and 1 base from J, leaving 13 bases between. The germline V gene encodes CDR1 LGHNA and CDR2 YSLEER.

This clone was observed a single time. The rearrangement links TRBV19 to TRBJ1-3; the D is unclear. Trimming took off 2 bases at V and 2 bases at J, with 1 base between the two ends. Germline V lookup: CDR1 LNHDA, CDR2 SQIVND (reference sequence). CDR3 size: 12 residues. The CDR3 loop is CASSIPGNTIYF. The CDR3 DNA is TGTGCCAGTAGTATACCTGGAAACACCATATATTTT.

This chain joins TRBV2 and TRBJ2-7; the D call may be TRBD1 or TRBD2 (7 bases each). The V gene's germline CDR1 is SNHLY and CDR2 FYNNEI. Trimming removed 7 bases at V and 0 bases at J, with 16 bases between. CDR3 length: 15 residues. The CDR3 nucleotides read TGTGCCAGCATCACCCAGGGGGGGGTCTCCTACGAGCAGTACTTC. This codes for CASITQGGVSYEQYF.

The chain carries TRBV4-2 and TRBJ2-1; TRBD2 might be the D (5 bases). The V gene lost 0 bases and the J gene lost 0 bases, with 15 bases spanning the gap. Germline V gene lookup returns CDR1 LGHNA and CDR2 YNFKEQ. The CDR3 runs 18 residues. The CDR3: CASSQDPRGQSSYNEQFF. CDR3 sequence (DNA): TGTGCCAGCAGCCAAGACCCCCGGGGTCAAAGCTCCTACAATGAGCAGTTCTTC.

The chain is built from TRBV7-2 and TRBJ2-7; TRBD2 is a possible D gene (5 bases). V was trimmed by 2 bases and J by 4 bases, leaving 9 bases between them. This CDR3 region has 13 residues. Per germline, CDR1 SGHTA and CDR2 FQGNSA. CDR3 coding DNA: TGTGCCAGCAGCTTAAGCGGCCAATACGAGCAGTACTTC. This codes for CASSLSGQYEQYF.

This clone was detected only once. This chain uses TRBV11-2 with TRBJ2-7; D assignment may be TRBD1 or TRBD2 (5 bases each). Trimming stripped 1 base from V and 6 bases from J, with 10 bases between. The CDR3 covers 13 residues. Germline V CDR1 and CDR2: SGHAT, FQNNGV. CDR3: CASSLADGTEQYF. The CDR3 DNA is TGTGCCAGCAGCTTAGCGGACGGGACCGAGCAGTACTTC.

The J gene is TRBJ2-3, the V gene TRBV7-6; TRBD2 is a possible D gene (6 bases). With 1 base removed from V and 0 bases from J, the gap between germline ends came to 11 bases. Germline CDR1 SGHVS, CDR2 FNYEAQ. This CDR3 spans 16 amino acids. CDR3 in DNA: TGTGCCAGCAGCTTAGTCTCTAGCGTTAGCACAGATACGCAGTATTTT. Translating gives CASSLVSSVSTDTQYF.

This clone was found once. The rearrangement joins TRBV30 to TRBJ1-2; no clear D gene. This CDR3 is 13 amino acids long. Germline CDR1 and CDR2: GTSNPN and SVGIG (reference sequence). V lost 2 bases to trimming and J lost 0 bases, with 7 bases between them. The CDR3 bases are TGTGCCTGGAGTCTCGGGACTAACTATGGCTACACCTTC. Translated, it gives CAWSLGTNYGYTF.

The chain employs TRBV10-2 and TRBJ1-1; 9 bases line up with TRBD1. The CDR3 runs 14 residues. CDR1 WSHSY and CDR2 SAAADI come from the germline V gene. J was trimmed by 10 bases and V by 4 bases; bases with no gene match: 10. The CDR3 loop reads CASSAIQGAGGAFF. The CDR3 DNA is TGCGCCAGCAGTGCCATACAGGGGGCAGGAGGAGCTTTCTTT.

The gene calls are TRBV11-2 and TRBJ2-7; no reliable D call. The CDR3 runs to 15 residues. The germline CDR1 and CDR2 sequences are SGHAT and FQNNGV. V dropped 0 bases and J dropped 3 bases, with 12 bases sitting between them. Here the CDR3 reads CASSLDWGPLYEQYF. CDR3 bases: TGTGCCAGCAGCTTAGACTGGGGTCCCCTCTACGAGCAGTACTTC.

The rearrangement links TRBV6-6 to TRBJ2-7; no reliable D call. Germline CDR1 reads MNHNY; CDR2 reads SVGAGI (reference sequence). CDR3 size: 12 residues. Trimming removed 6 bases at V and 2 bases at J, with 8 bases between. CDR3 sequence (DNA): TGTGCCAGCAGGGGCAGCACCTACGAGCAGTACTTC. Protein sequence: CASRGSTYEQYF.

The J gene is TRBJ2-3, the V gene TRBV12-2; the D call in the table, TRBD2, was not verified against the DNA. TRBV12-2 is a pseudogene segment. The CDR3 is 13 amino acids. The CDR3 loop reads CASRSCRDPKQYF. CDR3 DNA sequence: TGTGCAAGTCGCTCGTGCCGGGATCCGAAGCAGTATTTT.

The DNA of the CDR3 is TGTGCCAGCAGAGGATTAACTGGAAACACCATATATTTT. Its translation is CASRGLTGNTIYF. The rearrangement uses TRBV7-9 and TRBJ1-3; D remains unclear. Germline CDR1 and CDR2: SEHNR and FQNEAQ (reference sequence). Trimming took off 6 bases at V and 2 bases at J, with 8 bases between the two ends. The length of the CDR3 is 13 residues. The full variable domain, its missing parts supplied by reference TRBV7-9 and TRBJ1-3, is DTGVSQNPRHKITKRGQNVTFRCDPISEHNRLYWYRQTLGQGPEFLTYFQNEAQLEKSRLLSDRFSAERPKGSFSTLEIQRTEQGDSAMYLCASRGLTGNTIYFGEGSWLTVV.

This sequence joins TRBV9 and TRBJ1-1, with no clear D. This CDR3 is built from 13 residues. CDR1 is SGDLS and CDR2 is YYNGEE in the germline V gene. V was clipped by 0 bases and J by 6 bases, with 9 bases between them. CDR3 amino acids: CASSVDPGPEAFF. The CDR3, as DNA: TGTGCCAGCAGCGTAGACCCTGGACCTGAAGCTTTCTTT.

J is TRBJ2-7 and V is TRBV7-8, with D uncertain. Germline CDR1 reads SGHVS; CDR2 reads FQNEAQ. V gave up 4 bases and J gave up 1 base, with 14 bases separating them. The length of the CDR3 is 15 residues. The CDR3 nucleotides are TGTGCCAGCAGCTCCCCCGGCGGCAGGTCCTACGAGCAGTACTTC. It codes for CASSSPGGRSYEQYF.

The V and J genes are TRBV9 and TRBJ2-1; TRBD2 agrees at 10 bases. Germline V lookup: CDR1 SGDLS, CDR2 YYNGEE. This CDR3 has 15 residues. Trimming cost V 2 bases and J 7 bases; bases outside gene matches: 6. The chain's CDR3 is CASSVNLAGANEQFF. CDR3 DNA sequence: TGTGCCAGCAGCGTTAACCTAGCGGGAGCGAATGAGCAGTTCTTC.

The CDR3 coding sequence is TGTGCCAGCAGCTTACAGGGCAGGGAAAAACTGTTTTTT. This codes for CASSLQGREKLFF. The gene calls are TRBV13 and TRBJ1-4, with D possibly being TRBD1 (5 bases). Germline lookup yields CDR1 PRHDT and CDR2 FYEKMQ (reference sequence). This CDR3 region has 13 residues. Trimming took off 2 bases at V and 8 bases at J, with 9 bases between the two ends.

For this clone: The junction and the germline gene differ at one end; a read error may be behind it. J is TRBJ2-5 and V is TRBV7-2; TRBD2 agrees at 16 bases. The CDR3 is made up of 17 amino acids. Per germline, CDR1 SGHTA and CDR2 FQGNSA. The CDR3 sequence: CASSLEGTSGRGETQYF. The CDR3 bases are TGTGCCAGCAGTTTAGAGGGGACTAGCGGGAGGGGTGAGACCCAGTACTTC.

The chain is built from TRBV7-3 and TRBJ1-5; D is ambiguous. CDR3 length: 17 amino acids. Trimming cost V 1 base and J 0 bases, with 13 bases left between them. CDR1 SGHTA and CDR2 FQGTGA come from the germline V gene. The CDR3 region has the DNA TGTGCCAGCAGCTTAATTAAACCTCCGGGTAGCAATCAGCCCCAGCATTTT. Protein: CASSLIKPPGSNQPQHF.

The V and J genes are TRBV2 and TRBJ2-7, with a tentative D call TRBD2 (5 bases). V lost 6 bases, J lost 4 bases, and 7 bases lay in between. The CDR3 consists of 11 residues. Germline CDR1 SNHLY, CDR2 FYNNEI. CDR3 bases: TGTGCCAGCAGAGAGGGATACGAGCAGTACTTC. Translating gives CASREGYEQYF.

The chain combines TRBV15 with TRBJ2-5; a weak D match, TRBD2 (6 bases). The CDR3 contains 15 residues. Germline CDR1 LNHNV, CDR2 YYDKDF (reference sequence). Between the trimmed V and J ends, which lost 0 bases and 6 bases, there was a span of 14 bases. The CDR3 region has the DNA TGTGCCACCAGCAGAGATCTGGCTAGCGTCCAGACCCAGTACTTC. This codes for CATSRDLASVQTQYF. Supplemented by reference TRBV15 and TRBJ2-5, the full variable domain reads DAMVIQNPRYQVTQFGKPVTLSCSQTLNHNVMYWYQQKSSQAPKLLFHYYDKDFNNEADTPDNFQSRRPNTSFCFLDIRSPGLGDTAMYLCATSRDLASVQTQYFGPGTRLLVL.

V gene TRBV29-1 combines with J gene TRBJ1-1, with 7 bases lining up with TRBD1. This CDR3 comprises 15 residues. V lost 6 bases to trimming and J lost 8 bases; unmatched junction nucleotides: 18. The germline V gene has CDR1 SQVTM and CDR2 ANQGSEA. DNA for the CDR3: TGCAGCGTCGGGGGAGCAGGACAGGTTGGGAGAGAAGCTTTCTTT. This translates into CSVGGAGQVGREAFF.

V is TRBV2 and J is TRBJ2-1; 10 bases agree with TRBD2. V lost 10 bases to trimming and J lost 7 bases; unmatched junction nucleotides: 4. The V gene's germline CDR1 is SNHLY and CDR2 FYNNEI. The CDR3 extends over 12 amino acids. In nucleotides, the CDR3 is TGTGCCAAGGGACTAGCGTTTAATGAGCAGTTCTTC. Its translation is CAKGLAFNEQFF.

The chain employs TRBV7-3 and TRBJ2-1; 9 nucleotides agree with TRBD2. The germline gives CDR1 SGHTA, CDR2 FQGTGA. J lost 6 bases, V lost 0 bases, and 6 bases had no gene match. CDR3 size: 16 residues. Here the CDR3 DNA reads TGTGCCAGCAGCTTAACTGGAGCGGGAGGAGGCAATGAGCAGTTCTTC. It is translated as CASSLTGAGGGNEQFF.

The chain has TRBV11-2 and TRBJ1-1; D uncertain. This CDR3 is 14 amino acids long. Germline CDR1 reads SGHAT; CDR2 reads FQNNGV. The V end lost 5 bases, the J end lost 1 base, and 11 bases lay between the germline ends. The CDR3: CASSTGYRNTEAFF. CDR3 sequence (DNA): TGTGCCAGCAGCACCGGATATAGGAACACTGAAGCTTTCTTT.

DNA of the CDR3: TGTGCCAGCAGCCCAAGTCATAGCGGGACCGGGTATGAGCAGTTCTTC. Amino acid sequence: CASSPSHSGTGYEQFF. V usage is TRBV4-2 and J usage is TRBJ2-1; 8 bases match TRBD2. With 4 bases clipped from V and 8 bases from J, the junction kept 13 bases outside the gene matches. CDR1 is LGHNA, CDR2 YNFKEQ, per germline. This CDR3 region has 16 residues.